Following are 15 T cell receptor beta chains from one sample sequenced in a study of spatial heterogeneity in lung cancer. TCRdb called the 5' RACE reads again in MiXCR, with one record for every CDR3 protein. The sample carries some 11,000 distinct CDR3 sequences, 6.2% recorded once. Time point of the sample: sample taken at primary tumor resection. No cells were sorted before sequencing. The whole RNA sequenced was extracted from tumor, nontumor lung or frozen PBMC. The sample here was normal lung tissue next to the tumor, taken at surgery. The receptors here all came from a male donor with early-stage non-small cell lung cancer.

This clonotype has ten or more counts. This beta chain lies outside the target of a library built for alpha chains; its clone size means little. The chain links TRBV5-1 to TRBJ2-5, with TRBD1 identical over 10 bases. V shed 4 bases, J shed 5 bases, and the junction held 8 bases outside the gene matches. Germline loops: CDR1 SGHRS, CDR2 YFSETQ. CDR3 length equals 15 residues. In nucleotides, the CDR3 is TGCGCCAGCAGCGTAGGACAGGGGGGGACGGAGACCCAGTACTTC. It encodes CASSVGQGGTETQYF.

This clonotype was counted many times. This beta chain represents an off-target read in a library built for alpha chains; its size is of limited meaning. The rearrangement links TRBV6-5 to TRBJ2-7; either TRBD1 or TRBD2 may fit D (6 bases each). Germline V gene lookup returns CDR1 MNHEY and CDR2 SVGAGI. V was trimmed by 2 bases and J by 5 bases, leaving 16 bases between them. The CDR3 loop spans 15 amino acids. The CDR3 nucleotides are TGTGCCAGCAGTTACCCCAAGGGGGGATCAGACGAGCAGTACTTC. It specifies CASSYPKGGSDEQYF.

There are many counts of this clonotype. Because this beta chain is a stray read in a library intended to capture alpha chains, its abundance should not be given much weight. The genes are TRBV2 and TRBJ1-2, with D tentatively TRBD1 (5 bases). The CDR3 loop spans 13 amino acids. Trimming stripped 4 bases from V and 4 bases from J, with 10 bases between. Germline V gives CDR1 SNHLY, CDR2 FYNNEI. CDR3 sequence reads: CASSGRGTYGYTF. CDR3 coding DNA: TGTGCCAGCAGTGGGAGGGGCACCTATGGCTACACCTTC.

This clonotype was detected many times. For a library built for alpha chains, this beta chain is a stray read; little rests on its size. This chain joins TRBV20-1 and TRBJ2-3; D gene ambiguous. Germline lookup yields CDR1 DFQATT and CDR2 SNEGSKA (reference sequence). The CDR3 sequence is 12 residues long. The V end lost 5 bases, the J end lost 3 bases, and 9 bases lay between the germline ends. The CDR3, as DNA: TGCAGTGCTTTTGGCGGTACAGATACGCAGTATTTT. It specifies CSAFGGTDTQYF.

This clonotype was detected many times. Within a library made for alpha chains, this beta chain is off target, and its count is uninformative. The chain is built from TRBV7-8 and TRBJ2-6; the match to TRBD1 covers 7 bases. The CDR3 has 17 residues. V dropped 5 bases and J dropped 0; count of bases not matched to a gene: 7. Germline V gene lookup returns CDR1 SGHVS and CDR2 FQNEAQ. The CDR3 DNA reads TGTGCCAGCAGCCCTCGGGGACAGAGCTCTGGGGCCAACGTCCTGACTTTC. Protein product: CASSPRGQSSGANVLTF.

This clonotype is categorized as medium-sized. Because the library targeted alpha chains, this beta chain is an off-target read whose size means little. The V and J genes are TRBV5-1 and TRBJ2-7, with a tentative D call TRBD1 (6 bases). This CDR3 comprises 13 residues. Trimming shortened V by 3 bases and J by 2 bases, and 9 bases separated the two germline ends. Germline V lookup: CDR1 SGHRS, CDR2 YFSETQ. The CDR3 here is CASSWDKAYEQYF. The DNA for the CDR3 is TGCGCCAGCAGCTGGGACAAGGCCTACGAGCAGTACTTC.

This clonotype qualifies as medium-sized (0.01 to 0.1%). This beta chain came through as a stray read in a library set up for alpha chains, and its size says little. This chain uses TRBV6-2 or TRBV6-3 with TRBJ1-1, with TRBD1 identical over 7 bases. V lost 7 bases to trimming and J lost 8 bases; unmatched junction nucleotides: 13. The CDR3 is 14 amino acids. The germline V gene encodes CDR1 MNHEY and CDR2 SVGEGT. This CDR3 is CASTYRGKGEEAFF. The DNA for the CDR3 is TGTGCCAGCACCTACAGGGGTAAAGGGGAAGAAGCTTTCTTT.

This clonotype has at least ten counts. The size of this beta chain means little, since it is a stray read in a library made for alpha chains. The chain carries TRBV6-6 and TRBJ1-2, with D uncertain. V shed 5 bases and J shed 1 base, with 8 bases lying between them. This CDR3 is 13 amino acids long. Germline lookup yields CDR1 MNHNY and CDR2 SVGAGI (reference sequence). Here the CDR3 DNA reads TGTGCCAGCAGTCCCGGGGTTAACTATGGCTACACCTTC. Protein sequence: CASSPGVNYGYTF.

This clonotype was observed many times. This beta chain represents an off-target read in a library built for alpha chains; its size is of limited meaning. V usage is TRBV5-8 and J usage is TRBJ1-1; 7 nucleotides line up with TRBD1. Germline V lookup: CDR1 SGHTS, CDR2 YDEGEE. V lost 10 bases to trimming and J lost 3 bases; unmatched junction nucleotides: 12. The CDR3 contains 14 residues. CDR3 in DNA: TGTGCCGTCAGAAGGGGGCGCGGTGACACTGAAGCTTTCTTT. This encodes CAVRRGRGDTEAFF.

With respect to this clonotype: This beta chain represents an off-target read in a library built for alpha chains; its size is of limited meaning. The chain uses TRBV7-2 and TRBJ1-1; 10 bases are a match to TRBD1. J gave up 4 bases and V 1 base, and 6 bases lay outside the gene matches. Germline V gene lookup returns CDR1 SGHTA and CDR2 FQGNSA. This CDR3 has 16 residues. As DNA, the CDR3 is TGTGCCAGCAGCTTAGTTGGGACAGGGGCCGTCACTGAAGCTTTCTTT. This codes for CASSLVGTGAVTEAFF.

On this clonotype itself: This beta chain is an off-target read within a library intended for alpha chains, so its frequency means little. The chain links TRBV7-2 to TRBJ2-5, with D possibly being TRBD2 (6 bases). In germline, CDR1 is SGHTA, CDR2 FQGNSA. CDR3 length equals 19 residues. V lost 1 base, J lost 1 base, and 22 bases lay in between. In DNA, the CDR3 is TGTGCCAGCAGCTTAGGACCCCTGGGCGGGGTATCGGGCCAAGAGACCCAGTACTTC. It specifies CASSLGPLGGVSGQETQYF.

This clonotype turned up a few times. Since it is a stray read in a library aimed at alpha chains, this beta chain has a size that is not meaningful. The chain couples TRBV13 to TRBJ2-5, with a tentative D call TRBD2 (5 bases). The V gene's germline CDR1 is PRHDT and CDR2 FYEKMQ (reference sequence). The CDR3 has 15 amino acids. V gave up 5 bases and J gave up 7 bases, with 20 bases separating them. CDR3: CASSQRTFREGTQYF. The DNA of the CDR3 is TGTGCCAGCAGCCAACGGACCTTCCGAGAGGGGACCCAGTACTTC. Supplemented by reference TRBV13 and TRBJ2-5, the full variable domain reads AAGVIQSPRHLIKEKRETATLKCYPIPRHDTVYWYQQGPGQDPQFLISFYEKMQSDKGSIPDRFSAQQFSDYHSELNMSSLELGDSALYFCASSQRTFREGTQYFGPGTRLLVL.

This clonotype appeared many times. This beta chain came through as a stray read in a library set up for alpha chains, and its size says little. The chain couples TRBV10-3 to TRBJ1-1, with D perhaps TRBD1 (5 bases). The ends were cut back, 1 base at V and 5 bases at J, with 11 bases in the middle. Germline CDR1 is ENHRY and CDR2 is SYGVKD. The CDR3 is made up of 14 amino acids. The CDR3 loop reads CAISEYDRGTEAFF. The CDR3 DNA follows: TGTGCCATCAGTGAGTACGACAGAGGAACTGAAGCTTTCTTT.

There are many counts of this clonotype. This beta chain is off target for a library built for alpha chains, so its abundance means little. This rearrangement joins TRBV15 to TRBJ1-3; D is perhaps TRBD1 (5 bases). The germline V and J ends were trimmed by 6 bases and 0 bases, with 12 bases remaining between them. The germline V gene has CDR1 LNHNV and CDR2 YYDKDF (reference sequence). There are 15 residues in the CDR3. CDR3 coding DNA: TGTGCCACCAGAACCTGGGGGAGCTCTGGAAACACCATATATTTT. This gives the protein CATRTWGSSGNTIYF.

In its sample, this clonotype is medium-sized. A library prepared for alpha chains yielded this beta chain as an off-target read; its size is of little meaning. V gene TRBV12-3 or TRBV12-4 combines with J gene TRBJ1-1; possibly TRBD1 for D (6 bases). The V end lost 4 bases, the J end lost 5 bases, and 20 bases lay between the germline ends. CDR3 length: 16 amino acids. The CDR3 bases are TGTGCCAGCAGTTACAATCGGGGGGCGGCTGGGACTGAAGCTTTCTTT. Amino acid sequence: CASSYNRGAAGTEAFF.